The 27 T cell receptor beta chains given below trace back to one sample, sequenced in a study of CD8 T cells in Susac syndrome. A quantity of about 0.5 to 1 ug RNA underwent reverse transcription using random hexamers. In TCRdb, the immunoSEQ multiplex PCR reads were re-called with MiXCR into one record per CDR3 protein. This sample has roughly 190,000 distinct CDR3 sequences, with around 93% found just once. Sequencing input: CD8+ T cells from PBMCs. The receptors stem from a human donor with Susac syndrome.

The chain couples TRBV25-1 to TRBJ2-5; 11 bases are shared with TRBD1. The CDR3 runs to 14 residues. V dropped 5 bases and J dropped 5; count of bases not matched to a gene: 4. Germline values: CDR1 MGHDK, CDR2 SYGVNS. The CDR3 reads CASSRTGGGETQYF. The CDR3 DNA sequence: TGTGCCAGCAGTAGGACAGGGGGCGGTGAGACCCAGTACTTC. Looking up the rest from reference TRBV25-1 and TRBJ2-5 gives the full variable domain: EADIYQTPRYLVIGTGKKITLECSQTMGHDKMYWYQQDPGMELHLIHYSYGVNSTEKGDLSSESTVSRIRTEHFPLTLESARPSHTSQYLCASSRTGGGETQYFGPGTRLLVL.

The rearrangement joins TRBV29-1 to TRBJ1-2; D unclear. V shed 3 bases and J shed 6 bases, with 11 bases lying between them. CDR3 size: 12 residues. Germline CDR1 and CDR2: SQVTM and ANQGSEA. CDR3 DNA: TGCAGCGTTGAGGGGTCAAAGAATGGCTACACCTTC. It encodes CSVEGSKNGYTF.

A few counts support this clonotype. The V and J genes are TRBV11-2 and TRBJ2-5; no definite D call. Trimming pared 5 bases from V and 2 bases from J, leaving 12 bases between. The CDR3 is made up of 14 amino acids. Germline CDR1 is SGHAT and CDR2 is FQNNGV. The DNA for the CDR3 is TGTGCCAGCAGCCCCGGGCTTGGTCAAGAGACCCAGTACTTC. This gives the protein CASSPGLGQETQYF.

The chain recombines TRBV20-1 with TRBJ1-5; D remains unclear. The CDR3 length is 19 residues. The V end lost 5 bases, the J end lost 0 bases, and 26 bases lay between the germline ends. CDR1 and CDR2 (germline): DFQATT, SNEGSKA (reference sequence). Here the CDR3 reads CSAQERTGLQIPSNQPQHF. CDR3 nucleotides: TGCAGTGCTCAGGAAAGAACCGGCCTCCAGATACCTAGCAATCAGCCCCAGCATTTT.

This clonotype has more than one count but fewer than ten. The chain is built from TRBV28 and TRBJ2-1, with D perhaps matching TRBD2 (5 bases). CDR3 length equals 12 residues. The V gene lost 3 bases and the J gene lost 6 bases, with 6 bases spanning the gap. Looked up from germline, CDR1 is MDHEN and CDR2 is SYDVKM. The CDR3 coding sequence is TGTGCCAGCAGTTTGGAGGTCAATGAGCAGTTCTTC. This codes for CASSLEVNEQFF.

This clonotype was counted once. The V and J genes are TRBV5-6 and TRBJ1-2; no clear D. The CDR3 is 15 amino acids. Germline V gene lookup returns CDR1 SGHDT and CDR2 YYEEEE. Trimming took 0 bases from V and 4 from J, leaving 13 bases between them. The CDR3 protein is CASSLEGSWGYGYTF. The CDR3 bases are TGTGCCAGCAGCTTGGAGGGCTCCTGGGGCTATGGCTACACCTTC.

The V and J genes are TRBV27 and TRBJ2-7; D tentatively fits TRBD1 or TRBD2 (5 bases each). CDR3 length: 14 residues. Germline V gives CDR1 MNHEY, CDR2 SMNVEV (reference sequence). The V gene lost 3 bases and the J gene lost 2 bases, with 11 bases spanning the gap. CDR3 sequence (DNA): TGTGCCAGCAGTTTGAGGGGCGCGACCTACGAGCAGTACTTC. The encoded protein is CASSLRGATYEQYF.

The rearrangement uses TRBV13 and TRBJ1-1; D is unresolved. This CDR3 has 13 residues. V lost 5 bases to trimming and J lost 5 bases, with 12 bases between them. Germline lookup yields CDR1 PRHDT and CDR2 FYEKMQ (reference sequence). For the CDR3, the DNA is TGTGCCAGCAGCGTGGGCAGGAGGACTGAAGCTTTCTTT. Its translation is CASSVGRRTEAFF.

The chain employs TRBV9 and TRBJ2-7; 10 bases are shared with TRBD2. Germline-derived CDR1 and CDR2 are SGDLS and YYNGEE. V shed 0 bases, J shed 5 bases, and the junction held 2 bases outside the gene matches. The CDR3 consists of 14 residues. CDR3 residues: CASSVASGSHEQYF. DNA of the CDR3: TGTGCCAGCAGCGTAGCTAGCGGGAGCCACGAGCAGTACTTC.

The chain has TRBV20-1 and TRBJ2-3; 8 nucleotides agree with TRBD2. This CDR3 has 14 residues. V shed 6 bases, J shed 0 bases, and the junction held 5 bases outside the gene matches. Germline V lookup: CDR1 DFQATT, CDR2 SNEGSKA (reference sequence). The CDR3 bases are TGCAGTGCCACTCCTAGCGGGAGCACAGATACGCAGTATTTT. This encodes CSATPSGSTDTQYF.

This clonotype was detected once. J is TRBJ2-1 and V is TRBV6-5; 9 bases are shared with TRBD1. This CDR3 contains 15 residues. The germline V gene encodes CDR1 MNHEY and CDR2 SVGAGI. The junction had 4 bases not matched to a gene; V was cut back by 2 bases and J by 5 bases. CDR3 amino acids: CASSYGTGINNEQFF. The CDR3 DNA reads TGTGCCAGCAGTTACGGGACAGGGATAAACAATGAGCAGTTCTTC.

The genes are TRBV10-3 and TRBJ2-6; D gene uncertain. The CDR3 extends over 17 amino acids. The germline V gene has CDR1 ENHRY and CDR2 SYGVKD. Trimming took 0 bases from V and 0 from J, leaving 9 bases between them. The CDR3 protein is CAISESRASSGANVLTF. CDR3 coding DNA: TGTGCCATCAGTGAGTCTCGTGCCAGCTCTGGGGCCAACGTCCTGACTTTC.

This chain joins TRBV25-1 and TRBJ1-4; 8 nucleotides line up with TRBD1. Germline-derived CDR1 and CDR2 are MGHDK and SYGVNS. V lost 7 bases to trimming and J lost 10 bases; unmatched junction nucleotides: 8. The CDR3 sequence is 13 residues long. The CDR3 spells CASTTGTGGKLFF. The CDR3 DNA sequence: TGTGCCAGCACCACGGGGACAGGCGGAAAACTGTTTTTT.

The chain is built from TRBV9 and TRBJ2-2; 8 bases line up with TRBD1. The CDR3 runs to 16 residues. After removal of 3 bases from V and 2 bases from J, the junction contained 6 bases not matched to a gene. Looked up from germline, CDR1 is SGDLS and CDR2 is YYNGEE. The CDR3 DNA reads as TGTGCCAGCAGCGCCGCGGACAGGGCCAACACCGGGGAGCTGTTTTTT. Residues: CASSAADRANTGELFF.

V and J are TRBV10-2 and TRBJ2-2; tentatively, D is TRBD1 (6 bases). Trimming took off 7 bases at V and 5 bases at J, with 11 bases between the two ends. The CDR3 contains 13 residues. The germline gives CDR1 WSHSY, CDR2 SAAADI. CDR3 bases: TGCGCCAGCAAATCCAGGGGTACCGGGGAGCTGTTTTTT. Amino acids: CASKSRGTGELFF.

The rearrangement uses TRBV30 and TRBJ1-2; 12 bases agree with TRBD1. Trimming took 1 base from V and 2 from J; bases not matched to a gene: 5. The germline CDR1 and CDR2 sequences are GTSNPN and SVGIG (reference sequence). There are 16 residues in the CDR3. The CDR3: CAWSAAGTGGNYGYTF. As DNA, the CDR3 is TGTGCCTGGAGTGCTGCCGGGACAGGGGGCAACTATGGCTACACCTTC.

Here the CDR3 DNA reads TGTGCCACCAGTGATTTGACAGGGATTGAGCAGTTCTTC. Amino acid sequence: CATSDLTGIEQFF. V is TRBV24-1 and J is TRBJ2-1; TRBD1 is a possible D gene (6 bases). Germline values: CDR1 KGHDR, CDR2 SFDVKD. The V end was cut by 0 bases, the J end by 9 bases, with 8 bases between. The CDR3 loop spans 13 amino acids.

The chain joins TRBV12-3 or TRBV12-4 to TRBJ2-3; D might be TRBD2 (6 bases). This CDR3 is 17 amino acids long. Trimming took 4 bases from V and 2 from J, leaving 19 bases between them. The DNA for the CDR3 is TGTGCCAGCAGTTCCCCCGGGAGCGGGCCTGCCACAGATACGCAGTATTTT. It encodes CASSSPGSGPATDTQYF.

The chain combines TRBV6-2 or TRBV6-3 with TRBJ2-1, with TRBD1 matching 9 bases. The germline CDR1 and CDR2 sequences are MNHEY and SVGEGT. The CDR3 sequence is 16 residues long. The V and J ends lost 5 bases and 2 bases, in that order; junction bases with no gene match: 7. CDR3 residues: CASSPYRTGAYNEQFF. The CDR3 nucleotides read TGTGCCAGCAGTCCCTATCGGACAGGGGCCTACAATGAGCAGTTCTTC.

This sequence joins TRBV3-1 and TRBJ1-1; D call uncertain. Germline V gene data show CDR1 as LGHDT and CDR2 as YNNKEL (reference sequence). The V end was cut by 0 bases, the J end by 1 base, with 6 bases between. There are 14 residues in the CDR3. CDR3 nucleotide sequence: TGTGCCAGCAGCCAAGATGCGGAGAACACTGAAGCTTTCTTT. This codes for CASSQDAENTEAFF.

In this sample, this clonotype turned up once. CDR3 nucleotides: TGTGCCACCAGCAGGAGACAGATCGATGGTGAAGCTTTCTTT. Translated: CATSRRQIDGEAFF. The V and J genes are TRBV15 and TRBJ1-1; D possibly corresponds to TRBD1 (5 bases). Trimming took off 3 bases at V and 7 bases at J, with 15 bases between the two ends. Per germline, CDR1 LNHNV and CDR2 YYDKDF (reference sequence). The CDR3 extends over 14 amino acids.

Here the CDR3 DNA reads TGTGCCAGCAGCTTGGGGGGACAGGGGGCTGTGAGCAATCAGCCCCAGCATTTT. Its translation is CASSLGGQGAVSNQPQHF. The chain carries TRBV7-9 and TRBJ1-5; 12 positions agree with TRBD1. The CDR3 totals 18 residues. Germline V gene data show CDR1 as SEHNR and CDR2 as FQNEAQ (reference sequence). Germline trimming cut 3 bases from V and 1 base from J; bases unmatched to any gene: 7.

The rearrangement joins TRBV2 to TRBJ2-1; D gene uncertain. Between the trimmed V and J ends, which lost 3 bases and 5 bases, there was a span of 8 bases. CDR3 length: 13 residues. Germline loops: CDR1 SNHLY, CDR2 FYNNEI. This CDR3 is CASSDWANNEQFF. The CDR3 coding sequence is TGTGCCAGCAGTGACTGGGCGAACAATGAGCAGTTCTTC.

The chain has TRBV9 and TRBJ2-1, with TRBD2 matching 13 bases. Germline-derived CDR1 and CDR2 are SGDLS and YYNGEE. J was trimmed by 0 bases and V by 2 bases; bases with no gene match: 5. There are 18 residues in the CDR3. Written as DNA, the CDR3 is TGTGCCAGCAGCGTGGGACTAGCGGGGAGTAACTCCTACAATGAGCAGTTCTTC. This translates into CASSVGLAGSNSYNEQFF.

This chain connects TRBV5-1 to TRBJ1-1; D is possibly TRBD1 (5 bases). The V and J ends lost 4 bases and 0 bases respectively, with 16 bases between them. Germline loops: CDR1 SGHRS, CDR2 YFSETQ. This CDR3 is 16 amino acids long. CDR3 amino acids: CASSLTSTGLNTEAFF. The CDR3 bases are TGCGCCAGCAGCCTAACTTCAACAGGCCTGAACACTGAAGCTTTCTTT.

The sample holds a few counts of this clonotype. The chain recombines TRBV7-2 with TRBJ2-1; 9 nucleotides match TRBD2. Germline CDR1 SGHTA, CDR2 FQGNSA. The CDR3 sequence is 16 residues long. The junction had 8 bases not matched to a gene; V was cut back by 1 base and J by 7 bases. CDR3 coding DNA: TGTGCCAGCAGCTTAGTCGGAGTAGCGGGGGAGAATGAGCAGTTCTTC. Its protein product is CASSLVGVAGENEQFF.

This chain joins TRBV18 and TRBJ2-7; no firm D call. The CDR3 length is 11 residues. Trimming took off 6 bases at V and 5 bases at J, with 8 bases between the two ends. The germline V gene has CDR1 KGHSH and CDR2 LQKENI. The CDR3 reads CASSPGDEQYF. The CDR3 DNA follows: TGTGCCAGCTCCCCGGGTGACGAGCAGTACTTC.